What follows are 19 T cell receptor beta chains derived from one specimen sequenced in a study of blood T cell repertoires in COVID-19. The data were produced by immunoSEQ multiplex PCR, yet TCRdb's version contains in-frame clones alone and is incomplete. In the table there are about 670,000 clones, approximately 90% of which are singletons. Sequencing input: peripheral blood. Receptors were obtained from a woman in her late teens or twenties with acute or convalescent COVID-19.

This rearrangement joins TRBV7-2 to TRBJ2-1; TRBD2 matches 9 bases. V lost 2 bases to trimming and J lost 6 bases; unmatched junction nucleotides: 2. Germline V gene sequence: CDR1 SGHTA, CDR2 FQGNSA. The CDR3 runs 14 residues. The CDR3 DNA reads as TGTGCCAGCAGCTTACTAGCGGGGATCAATGAGCAGTTCTTC. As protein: CASSLLAGINEQFF.

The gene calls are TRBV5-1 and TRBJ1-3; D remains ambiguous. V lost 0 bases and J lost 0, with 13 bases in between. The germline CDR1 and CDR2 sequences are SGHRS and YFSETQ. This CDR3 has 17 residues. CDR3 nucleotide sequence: TGCGCCAGCAGCTTGGCCCAGGTCTCTATCTCTGGAAACACCATATATTTT. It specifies CASSLAQVSISGNTIYF.

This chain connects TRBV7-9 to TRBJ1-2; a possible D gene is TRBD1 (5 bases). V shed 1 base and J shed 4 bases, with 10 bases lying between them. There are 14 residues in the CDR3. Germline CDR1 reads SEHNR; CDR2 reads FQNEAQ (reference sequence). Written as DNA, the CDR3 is TGTGCCAGCAGCTTAGGGGGCGTTTCCTATGGCTACACCTTC. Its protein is CASSLGGVSYGYTF. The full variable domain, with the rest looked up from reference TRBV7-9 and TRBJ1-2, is DTGVSQNPRHKITKRGQNVTFRCDPISEHNRLYWYRQTLGQGPEFLTYFQNEAQLEKSRLLSDRFSAERPKGSFSTLEIQRTEQGDSAMYLCASSLGGVSYGYTFGSGTRLTVV.

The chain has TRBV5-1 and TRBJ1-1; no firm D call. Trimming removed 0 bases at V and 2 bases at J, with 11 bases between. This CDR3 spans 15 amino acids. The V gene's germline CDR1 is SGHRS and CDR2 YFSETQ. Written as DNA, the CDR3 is TGCGCCAGCAGCTTGGCCGAGAGGCTTAACACTGAAGCTTTCTTT. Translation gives CASSLAERLNTEAFF.

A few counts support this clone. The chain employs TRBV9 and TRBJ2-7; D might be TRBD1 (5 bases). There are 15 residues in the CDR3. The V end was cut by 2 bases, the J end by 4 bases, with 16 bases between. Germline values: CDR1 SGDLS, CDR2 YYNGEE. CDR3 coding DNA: TGTGCCAGCAGCGTTGACTTGGGGCGCAGGTACGAGCAGTACTTC. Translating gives CASSVDLGRRYEQYF.

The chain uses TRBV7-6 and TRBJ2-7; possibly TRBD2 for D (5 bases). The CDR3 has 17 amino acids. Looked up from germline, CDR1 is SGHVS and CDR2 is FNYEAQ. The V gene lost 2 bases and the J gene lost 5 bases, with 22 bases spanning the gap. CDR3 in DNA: TGTGCCAGCAGCTTACGTATAGAACGGGGTATATCGAACGAGCAGTACTTC. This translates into CASSLRIERGISNEQYF.

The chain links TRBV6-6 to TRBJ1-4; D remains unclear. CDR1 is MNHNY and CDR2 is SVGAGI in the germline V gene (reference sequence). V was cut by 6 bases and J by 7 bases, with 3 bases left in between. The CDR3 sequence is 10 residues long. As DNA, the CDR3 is TGTGCCAGCAGGGCTGAAAAACTGTTTTTT. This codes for CASRAEKLFF.

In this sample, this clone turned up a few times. The CDR3 sequence is CASSLLTGVGGYTF. DNA of the CDR3: TGTGCCAGCAGTTTGCTAACAGGGGTAGGAGGCTACACCTTC. The chain has TRBV27 and TRBJ1-2, with TRBD1 matching over 7 bases. This CDR3 is 14 amino acids long. The germline V gene has CDR1 MNHEY and CDR2 SMNVEV (reference sequence). The V gene end was trimmed by 3 bases and the J gene end by 8 bases; junction bases not matched to a gene: 9.

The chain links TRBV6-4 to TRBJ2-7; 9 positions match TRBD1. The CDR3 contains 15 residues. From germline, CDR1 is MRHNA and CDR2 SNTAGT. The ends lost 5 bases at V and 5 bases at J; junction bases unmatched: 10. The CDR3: CASSPGTGNWDEQYF. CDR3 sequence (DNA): TGTGCCAGCAGTCCCGGGACAGGGAATTGGGACGAGCAGTACTTC.

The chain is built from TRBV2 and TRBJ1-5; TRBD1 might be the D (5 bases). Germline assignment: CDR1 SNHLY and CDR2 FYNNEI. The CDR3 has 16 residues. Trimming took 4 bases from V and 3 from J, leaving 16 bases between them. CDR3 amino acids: CASSAWEGIPNQPQHF. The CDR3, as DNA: TGTGCCAGCAGTGCGTGGGAGGGGATTCCCAATCAGCCCCAGCATTTT.

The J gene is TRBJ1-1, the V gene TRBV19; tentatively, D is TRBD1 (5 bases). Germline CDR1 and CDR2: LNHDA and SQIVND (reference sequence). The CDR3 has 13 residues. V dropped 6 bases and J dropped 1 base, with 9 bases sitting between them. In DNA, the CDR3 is TGTGCCAGTAGGATCGACAGGAACACTGAAGCTTTCTTT. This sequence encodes CASRIDRNTEAFF.

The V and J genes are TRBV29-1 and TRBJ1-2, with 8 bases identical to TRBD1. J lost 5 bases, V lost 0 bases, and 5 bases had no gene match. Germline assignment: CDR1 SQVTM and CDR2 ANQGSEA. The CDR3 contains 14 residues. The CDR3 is CSVEDQRTGYGYTF. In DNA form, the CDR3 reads TGCAGCGTTGAAGATCAGCGGACAGGGTATGGCTACACCTTC.

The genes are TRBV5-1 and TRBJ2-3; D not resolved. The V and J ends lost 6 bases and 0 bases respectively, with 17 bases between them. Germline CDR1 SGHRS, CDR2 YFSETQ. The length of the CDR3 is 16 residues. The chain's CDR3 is CASTLYSYSSTDTQYF. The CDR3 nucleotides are TGCGCCAGCACCTTATACTCCTACTCTAGCACAGATACGCAGTATTTT.

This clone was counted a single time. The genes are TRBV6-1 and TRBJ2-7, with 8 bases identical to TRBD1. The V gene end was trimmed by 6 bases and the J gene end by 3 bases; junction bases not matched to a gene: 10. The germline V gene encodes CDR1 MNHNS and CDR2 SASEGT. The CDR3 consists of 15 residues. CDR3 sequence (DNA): TGTGCCAGCAGCCAGACCGGGACAGGCTTCTACGAGCAGTACTTC. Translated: CASSQTGTGFYEQYF.

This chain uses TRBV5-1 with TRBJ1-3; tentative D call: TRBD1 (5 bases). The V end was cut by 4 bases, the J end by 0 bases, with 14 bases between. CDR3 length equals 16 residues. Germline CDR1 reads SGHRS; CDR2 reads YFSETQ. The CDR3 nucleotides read TGCGCCAGCAGCAGGCGTGGGGGGGACTCTGGAAACACCATATATTTT. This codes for CASSRRGGDSGNTIYF. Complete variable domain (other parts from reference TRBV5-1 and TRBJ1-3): KAGVTQTPRYLIKTRGQQVTLSCSPISGHRSVSWYQQTPGQGLQFLFEYFSETQRNKGNFPGRFSGRQFSNSRSEMNVSTLELGDSALYLCASSRRGGDSGNTIYFGEGSWLTVV.

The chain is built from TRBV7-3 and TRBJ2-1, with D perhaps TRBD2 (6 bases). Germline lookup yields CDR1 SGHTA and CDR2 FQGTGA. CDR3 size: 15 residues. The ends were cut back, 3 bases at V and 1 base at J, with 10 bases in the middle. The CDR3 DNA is TGTGCCAGCAGCTTTGGTAGCGGTTCCTACAATGAGCAGTTCTTC. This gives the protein CASSFGSGSYNEQFF.

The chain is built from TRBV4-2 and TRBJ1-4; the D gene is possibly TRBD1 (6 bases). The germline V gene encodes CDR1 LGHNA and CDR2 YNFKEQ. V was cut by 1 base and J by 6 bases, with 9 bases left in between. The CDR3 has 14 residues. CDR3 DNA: TGTGCCAGCAGCCAAGGACAGGTCGATGAAAAACTGTTTTTT. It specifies CASSQGQVDEKLFF.

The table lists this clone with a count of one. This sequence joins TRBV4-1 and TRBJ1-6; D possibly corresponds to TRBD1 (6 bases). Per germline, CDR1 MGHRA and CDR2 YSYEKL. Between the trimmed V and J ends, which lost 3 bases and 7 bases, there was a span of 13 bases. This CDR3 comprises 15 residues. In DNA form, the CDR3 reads TGCGCCAGCAGCCAGCAACAGGGTGACAATTCACCCCTCCACTTT. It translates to CASSQQQGDNSPLHF.

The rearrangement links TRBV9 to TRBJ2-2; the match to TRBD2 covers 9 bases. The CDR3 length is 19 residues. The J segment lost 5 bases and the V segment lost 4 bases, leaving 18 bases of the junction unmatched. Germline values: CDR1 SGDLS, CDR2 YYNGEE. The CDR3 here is CASSRRVGAGGPRTGELFF. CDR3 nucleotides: TGTGCCAGCAGCCGCCGAGTAGGGGCGGGGGGGCCGCGGACCGGGGAGCTGTTTTTT.